A single sample gave rise to the 28 T cell receptor beta chains below, sequenced in a study of T cells in Graves' hyperthyroidism and ophthalmopathy. RNA transcripts were the template for amplifying TCR beta CDR3 regions. TCR CDR3 regions were first amplified by RT-PCR with HTBI primers. TCRdb reprocessed the multiplex PCR reads with MiXCR, giving one entry per CDR3 protein. The data show around 350,000 distinct CDR3 sequences, under 20% seen once. The sequencing sample was made of blood. The receptors originated from a woman between 18 and 30 years old with Graves' hyperthyroidism.

This clonotype was picked up many times. This chain links TRBV7-8 with TRBJ2-7; TRBD1 aligns across 10 bases. The CDR3 runs to 15 residues. Trimming took 5 bases from V and 0 from J; bases not matched to a gene: 4. CDR1 is SGHVS, CDR2 FQNEAQ, per germline. This CDR3 is CASSADRGPSYEQYF. DNA of the CDR3: TGTGCCAGCAGCGCCGACAGGGGGCCCTCCTACGAGCAGTACTTC.

The genes are TRBV20-1 and TRBJ2-2, with 7 bases matching TRBD2. The CDR3 covers 17 residues. V lost 0 bases to trimming and J lost 0 bases; unmatched junction nucleotides: 7. Germline V CDR1 and CDR2: DFQATT, SNEGSKA (reference sequence). CDR3 nucleotides: TGCAGTGCTAGAGATCTTTTGGGAGGGGCGAACACCGGGGAGCTGTTTTTT. It is translated as CSARDLLGGANTGELFF.

This clonotype was counted at least ten times. The chain has TRBV12-3 or TRBV12-4 and TRBJ1-1; D gene ambiguous. V was clipped by 3 bases and J by 0 bases, with 5 bases between them. This CDR3 is built from 13 residues. CDR3 protein: CASSLRLNTEAFF. CDR3 coding DNA: TGTGCCAGCAGTTTGCGGTTGAACACTGAAGCTTTCTTT.

This clonotype was counted ten times or more. The chain has TRBV5-1 and TRBJ2-7, with 7 bases identical to TRBD1. CDR1 is SGHRS and CDR2 is YFSETQ in the germline V gene. The length of the CDR3 is 18 residues. J was trimmed by 2 bases and V by 3 bases; bases with no gene match: 17. Here the CDR3 DNA reads TGCGCCAGCAGCTACAAACCGGGACAGACCCTACGAACCTACGAGCAGTACTTC. Translating gives CASSYKPGQTLRTYEQYF.

This clonotype has only a few counts. The chain is built from TRBV7-9 and TRBJ1-1; D gene unclear. The length of the CDR3 is 14 residues. CDR1 and CDR2 from the germline V gene are SEHNR and FQNEAQ (reference sequence). The ends were cut back, 6 bases at V and 3 bases at J, with 14 bases in the middle. The CDR3 DNA sequence: TGTGCCAGCAGACCCGGGGATAGGGACACTGAAGCTTTCTTT. Protein: CASRPGDRDTEAFF.

This clonotype was seen ten or more times. V usage is TRBV28 and J usage is TRBJ1-2; TRBD1 might be the D (5 bases). V shed 6 bases and J shed 2 bases, with 7 bases lying between them. CDR3 length: 12 amino acids. CDR1 is MDHEN and CDR2 is SYDVKM in the germline V gene. The CDR3 loop reads CASRRGNYGYTF. CDR3 nucleotides: TGTGCCAGCAGAAGGGGAAACTATGGCTACACCTTC.

This clonotype was picked up many times. The chain employs TRBV12-3 or TRBV12-4 and TRBJ1-1, with a tentative D call TRBD1 (5 bases). V was trimmed by 3 bases and J by 7 bases, leaving 12 bases between them. The CDR3 totals 13 residues. This CDR3 reads CASSFARAIEAFF. CDR3 nucleotides: TGTGCCAGCAGTTTTGCCAGGGCAATTGAAGCTTTCTTT.

J is TRBJ2-7 and V is TRBV5-1, with 8 bases fitting TRBD2. V trimming: 4 bases; J trimming: 3 bases; junction bases outside the gene matches: 9. This CDR3 has 15 amino acids. CDR1 is SGHRS and CDR2 is YFSETQ in the germline V gene. The CDR3 spells CASSPGRGNRYEQYV. CDR3 sequence (DNA): TGCGCCAGCAGCCCCGGGAGGGGCAACCGCTACGAGCAGTACGTC.

This clonotype has ten or more counts. The chain employs TRBV6-1 and TRBJ2-5; 10 positions match TRBD1. This CDR3 has 15 residues. Germline V lookup: CDR1 MNHNS, CDR2 SASEGT. Germline trimming cut 4 bases from V and 2 bases from J; bases unmatched to any gene: 4. CDR3 sequence reads: CASSGDRGLQETQYF. CDR3 nucleotide sequence: TGTGCCAGCAGTGGGGACAGGGGACTGCAAGAGACCCAGTACTTC.

The chain uses TRBV2 and TRBJ1-6; D may be TRBD1 (5 bases). Germline CDR1 and CDR2: SNHLY and FYNNEI. This CDR3 spans 13 amino acids. Deletions cut 8 bases from V and 5 bases from J, with 10 bases between. The CDR3 nucleotides read TGTGCCAGCCGAGACAGCAATAATTCACCCCTCCACTTT. This sequence encodes CASRDSNNSPLHF.

This clonotype was seen ten or more times. The gene calls are TRBV6-2 or TRBV6-3 and TRBJ1-2; TRBD1 aligns across 7 bases. Germline CDR1 and CDR2: MNHEY and SVGEGT. The CDR3 runs 12 residues. Losses at the gene ends were 6 bases for V and 8 bases for J; bases not matched to a gene: 6. CDR3 region: CASRTDRVGYTF. For the CDR3, the DNA is TGTGCCAGCAGAACCGACAGGGTCGGCTACACCTTC.

The chain carries TRBV14 and TRBJ1-1; D unclear. The CDR3 has 12 residues. Germline values: CDR1 SGHDN, CDR2 FVKESK. V was shortened by 1 base and J by 3 bases, with 3 bases between the two germline ends. CDR3 in amino acids: CASSQVYTEAFF. The CDR3 DNA sequence: TGTGCCAGCAGCCAAGTGTACACTGAAGCTTTCTTT.

This clonotype was detected ten times or more. V gene TRBV6-1 combines with J gene TRBJ1-1, with D perhaps matching TRBD1 (6 bases). V shed 7 bases and J shed 1 base, with 10 bases lying between them. Germline V gives CDR1 MNHNS, CDR2 SASEGT. This CDR3 is built from 13 residues. CDR3 region: CASTPDRNTEAFF. CDR3 DNA: TGTGCCAGCACCCCGGACAGGAACACTGAAGCTTTCTTT.

In this sample, this clonotype turned up a few times. The CDR3 is CASSPLKTSEQYF. CDR3 nucleotide sequence: TGTGCCAGCTCACCGCTGAAGACTTCCGAGCAGTACTTC. The rearrangement uses TRBV18 and TRBJ2-7; D gene uncertain. The CDR3 contains 13 residues. V dropped 3 bases and J dropped 6 bases, with 12 bases sitting between them. The V gene's germline CDR1 is KGHSH and CDR2 LQKENI.

This clonotype was seen only a few times. The chain combines TRBV30 with TRBJ2-2; D unclear. The ends were cut back, 0 bases at V and 4 bases at J, with 6 bases in the middle. The germline V gene has CDR1 GTSNPN and CDR2 SVGIG (reference sequence). The CDR3 has 13 amino acids. CDR3 sequence reads: CAWSVRATGELFF. The CDR3 nucleotides read TGTGCCTGGAGTGTACGGGCCACCGGGGAGCTGTTTTTT.

In its sample, this clonotype was seen many times. The chain employs TRBV10-3 and TRBJ1-5; perhaps TRBD1 as D (6 bases). V lost 0 bases, J lost 3 bases, and 9 bases lay in between. The CDR3 is 15 amino acids. Germline CDR1 is ENHRY and CDR2 is SYGVKD. The DNA for the CDR3 is TGTGCCATCAGTGAGTCTACAGGGACCAATCAGCCCCAGCATTTT. Translating gives CAISESTGTNQPQHF.

This clonotype was counted a few times. This sequence joins TRBV2 and TRBJ1-5, with unresolved D. Germline loops: CDR1 SNHLY, CDR2 FYNNEI. The CDR3 totals 13 residues. The V gene lost 3 bases and the J gene lost 10 bases, with 13 bases spanning the gap. The DNA of the CDR3 is TGTGCCAGCAGTGACCTACGGGGTGGACCCCAGCATTTT. As protein: CASSDLRGGPQHF.

The table lists this clonotype with many counts. The V and J genes are TRBV12-3 or TRBV12-4 and TRBJ2-5; unclear D gene. Trimming pared 6 bases from V and 6 bases from J, leaving 8 bases between. CDR3 size: 11 residues. CDR3 DNA sequence: TGTGCCAGCAGCCTCACGAAGACCCAGTACTTC. As protein: CASSLTKTQYF.

This clonotype was recorded many times. The chain recombines TRBV20-1 with TRBJ1-2; D is unresolved. The germline gives CDR1 DFQATT, CDR2 SNEGSKA (reference sequence). The CDR3 has 13 amino acids. The V and J ends lost 2 bases and 0 bases respectively, with 7 bases between them. CDR3 sequence: CSARLLTNYGYTF. The CDR3 region has the DNA TGCAGTGCTAGACTTCTTACTAACTATGGCTACACCTTC.

This clonotype was counted at least ten times. This sequence joins TRBV20-1 and TRBJ2-5; D gene uncertain. The CDR3 totals 15 residues. Germline CDR1 is DFQATT and CDR2 is SNEGSKA (reference sequence). V dropped 6 bases and J dropped 0 bases, with 17 bases sitting between them. Here the CDR3 reads CSAPDSPRDQETQYF. CDR3 nucleotide sequence: TGCAGTGCCCCAGACTCCCCCCGGGACCAAGAGACCCAGTACTTC.

This clonotype was counted many times. In nucleotides, the CDR3 is TGCAGTGCTAGTTTCGCCGAGACCCAGTACTTC. Amino acid sequence: CSASFAETQYF. The chain uses TRBV20-1 and TRBJ2-5; no reliable D call. CDR1 and CDR2 (germline): DFQATT, SNEGSKA (reference sequence). The CDR3 is 11 amino acids. The germline V and J ends were trimmed by 3 bases and 5 bases, with 7 bases remaining between them.

This rearrangement joins TRBV7-2 to TRBJ2-2; no firm D call. V was shortened by 7 bases and J by 8 bases, with 8 bases between the two germline ends. The CDR3 runs 11 residues. Per germline, CDR1 SGHTA and CDR2 FQGNSA. This chain's CDR3 is CASTLGGELFF. In DNA form, the CDR3 reads TGTGCCAGCACCCTCGGGGGGGAGCTGTTTTTT.

This clonotype was recorded a few times. The V call is TRBV28, the J call TRBJ1-5, with 12 bases identical to TRBD1. J gave up 6 bases and V 4 bases, and 4 bases lay outside the gene matches. The CDR3 has 15 amino acids. CDR1 is MDHEN, CDR2 SYDVKM, per germline. This CDR3 reads CASSSGTGGFQPQHF. Written as DNA, the CDR3 is TGTGCCAGCAGTTCCGGGACAGGGGGCTTTCAGCCCCAGCATTTT.

This clonotype was seen ten or more times. The chain links TRBV2 to TRBJ2-2; D not certain. The CDR3 is 12 residues long. The V end was cut by 7 bases, the J end by 6 bases, with 9 bases between. Germline CDR1 SNHLY, CDR2 FYNNEI. CDR3 in amino acids: CASIKDAGELFF. The CDR3 nucleotides read TGTGCCAGCATTAAAGACGCCGGGGAGCTGTTTTTT.

The table lists this clonotype with many counts. The chain links TRBV11-1 to TRBJ2-2; weak D call: TRBD1 (5 bases). Germline values: CDR1 SGHAT, CDR2 FQDESV (reference sequence). CDR3 length: 16 residues. Trimming stripped 4 bases from V and 2 bases from J, with 14 bases between. The CDR3, as DNA: TGTGCCAGCAGCTCCCCCAAGGGGTTAAACACCGGGGAGCTGTTTTTT. It specifies CASSSPKGLNTGELFF.

In its sample, this clonotype was seen many times. The genes are TRBV5-6 and TRBJ1-2, with no clear D. There are 13 residues in the CDR3. Germline V CDR1 and CDR2: SGHDT, YYEEEE. V was trimmed by 2 bases and J by 6 bases, leaving 11 bases between them. CDR3 DNA sequence: TGTGCCAGCAGCTTTTGGGCCGTCGATGGCTACACCTTC. It encodes CASSFWAVDGYTF.

The genes are TRBV4-1 and TRBJ1-2; D call uncertain. The CDR3 length is 13 residues. Germline-derived CDR1 and CDR2 are MGHRA and YSYEKL. Trimming pared 1 base from V and 5 bases from J, leaving 8 bases between. The chain's CDR3 is CASSQVGPYGYTF. For the CDR3, the DNA is TGCGCCAGCAGCCAAGTCGGCCCTTATGGCTACACCTTC.

The chain joins TRBV5-1 to TRBJ2-2; TRBD1 is a possible D gene (5 bases). CDR1 is SGHRS and CDR2 is YFSETQ in the germline V gene. The CDR3 totals 15 residues. The V end lost 2 bases, the J end lost 0 bases, and 8 bases lay between the germline ends. CDR3: CASSLDSTNTGELFF. The CDR3, as DNA: TGCGCCAGCAGCTTAGACAGTACGAACACCGGGGAGCTGTTTTTT.